Given below is one T cell receptor beta chain in context. The target antigen is unknown. The junction differs from germline at one of its ends, possibly a read error. The sample is drawn from a study of CD8 T cells in ankylosing spondylitis. Study-wide results and caveats: Fewer than ten highly homologous variants made up a TCR beta motif, and this motif appeared characteristic of ankylosing spondylitis blood. Clones that were linked to disease were CD8+ and were relatively rare in peripheral blood. Matched synovial fluid from ankylosing spondylitis patients was reported to be enriched for disease-linked clones.

Each TCR beta library was made by quantitative 5'-RACE that incorporated molecular barcodes. TCRdb recomputed calls from the 5' RACE reads with MiXCR, one row per CDR3 protein. This sample yields some 150,000 distinct CDR3 sequences, of which approximately 48% are seen a single time; over 12% belongs to the top ten. Germline assignment: CDR1 LGHNA and CDR2 YNFKEQ. The CDR3 loop spans 12 amino acids. The sequence was obtained from a male donor with ankylosing spondylitis. The gene calls are TRBV4-2 and TRBJ2-1; D unresolved. The sample was synovial fluid, either unsorted or a sorted T cell fraction (not recorded which). The CDR3 loop is CASTGPYHEQFF. The CDR3 nucleotides read TGTGCCAGCACGGGCCCCTACCATGAGCAGTTCTTC.